The present T cell receptor (beta chain) was sequenced within a study of spatial heterogeneity in lung cancer. Study-wide context: Detection consistently yielded more beta chains than alpha chains. The study, taken as a whole, reports: Expanded TCRs that were ubiquitous or regional had counts tracking ubiquitous and regional nonsynonymous mutations, respectively. Mutation counts in tumors were tracked by counts of expanded intratumoral alpha and beta TCRs.

This clonotype occurred many times. What it binds is not known. Documented time point: sample taken at primary tumor resection. Whole RNA from tumor, nontumor lung or frozen PBMC was sequenced unsorted. Every molecule of TCR cDNA had its own unique molecular identifier. TCRdb fed the 5' RACE reads into MiXCR, producing one record per CDR3 protein. Of about 27,000 distinct CDR3 sequences in the sample, roughly 6.9% are singletons; the top ten hold approximately 23%. Germline values: CDR1 LNHDA, CDR2 SQIVND (reference sequence). V gave up 8 bases and J gave up 3 bases, with 5 bases separating them. The CDR3 loop spans 12 amino acids.

The starting material was lung tumor tissue, obtained at surgery. The clonotype originates from a male donor with early-stage non-small cell lung cancer. The J gene is TRBJ2-6, the V gene TRBV19; D is unclear. CDR3: CASGRGANVLTF. The CDR3 nucleotides are TGTGCCAGTGGTCGTGGGGCCAACGTCCTGACTTTC.